The 26 T cell receptor beta chains below were found in one sample sequenced in a study of OX40 agonist ivuxolimab in advanced cancers. Assay: immunoSEQ multiplex PCR; the TCRdb copy retains only in-frame clones and omits some. This table holds tens of thousands of clones, about 86% found once. Sequences were derived from CD4+ or CD8+ T cells sorted from blood, sampled in a trial of the OX40 agonist ivuxolimab. The receptors were gathered from an adult with an advanced solid tumor such as melanoma, head and neck, liver or kidney cancer.

The chain joins TRBV5-4 to TRBJ1-1, with 7 bases aligning to TRBD1. Germline V gene lookup returns CDR1 SGHNT and CDR2 YYREEE (reference sequence). With 6 bases clipped from V and 5 bases from J, the junction kept 13 bases outside the gene matches. The CDR3 has 15 residues. CDR3 in DNA: TGTGCCAGCACCCTGACAGGGATAGGGCAAACTGAAGCTTTCTTT. As protein: CASTLTGIGQTEAFF.

CDR3 amino acids: CASSPHRGWGSYEQYF. The CDR3 nucleotides are TGTGCCAGCTCACCGCACAGGGGGTGGGGGTCCTACGAGCAGTACTTC. The J gene is TRBJ2-7, the V gene TRBV18; 8 bases are shared with TRBD1. The CDR3 is made up of 16 amino acids. Germline V gene sequence: CDR1 KGHSH, CDR2 LQKENI. The J segment lost 1 base and the V segment lost 3 bases, leaving 8 bases of the junction unmatched.

This sequence joins TRBV30 and TRBJ1-2; 7 bases fit TRBD1. Per germline, CDR1 GTSNPN and CDR2 SVGIG (reference sequence). V lost 4 bases to trimming and J lost 4 bases; unmatched junction nucleotides: 9. The length of the CDR3 is 14 residues. CDR3 nucleotides: TGTGCCTGGACCCCCGGACAGGCCTTCTATGGCTACACCTTC. Translating gives CAWTPGQAFYGYTF.

The chain has TRBV2 and TRBJ2-1, with a weak D call TRBD2 (6 bases). CDR1 SNHLY and CDR2 FYNNEI come from the germline V gene. Trimming pared 8 bases from V and 1 base from J, leaving 12 bases between. The CDR3 extends over 14 amino acids. CDR3 protein: CASVRGGSYNEQFF. The CDR3 coding sequence is TGTGCCAGCGTCCGTGGGGGGTCCTACAATGAGCAGTTCTTC. The whole variable domain, remainder taken from reference TRBV2 and TRBJ2-1, is EPEVTQTPSHQVTQMGQEVILRCVPISNHLYFYWYRQILGQKVEFLVSFYNNEISEKSEIFDDQFSVERPDGSNFTLKIRSTKLEDSAMYFCASVRGGSYNEQFFGPGTRLTVL.

The chain uses TRBV5-1 and TRBJ2-4; D unclear. Germline loops: CDR1 SGHRS, CDR2 YFSETQ. Trimming pared 4 bases from V and 5 bases from J, leaving 13 bases between. There are 14 residues in the CDR3. CDR3: CASSPTSGQNIQYF. The CDR3 DNA follows: TGCGCCAGCAGCCCCACTTCAGGTCAAAACATTCAGTACTTC.

This clone was observed a handful of times. This chain uses TRBV11-2 with TRBJ1-1, with a weak D call TRBD1 (5 bases). Trimming took off 8 bases at V and 0 bases at J, with 10 bases between the two ends. CDR1 is SGHAT and CDR2 is FQNNGV in the germline V gene. The CDR3 is made up of 13 amino acids. The CDR3 sequence: CASGMGVNTEAFF. The DNA of the CDR3 is TGTGCCAGCGGAATGGGGGTGAACACTGAAGCTTTCTTT. The full variable domain, with the rest looked up from reference TRBV11-2 and TRBJ1-1, is EAGVAQSPRYKIIEKRQSVAFWCNPISGHATLYWYQQILGQGPKLLIQFQNNGVVDDSQLPKDRFSAERLKGVDSTLKIQPAKLEDSAVYLCASGMGVNTEAFFGQGTRLTVV.

This chain connects TRBV7-8 to TRBJ2-5, with TRBD2 matching over 7 bases. CDR1 and CDR2 (germline): SGHVS, FQNEAQ. The ends lost 4 bases at V and 3 bases at J; junction bases unmatched: 11. The CDR3 contains 16 residues. This CDR3 is CASSYPRTRGKETQYF. CDR3 nucleotide sequence: TGTGCCAGCAGCTATCCAAGGACTAGGGGAAAAGAGACCCAGTACTTC.

The chain joins TRBV7-2 to TRBJ1-6; D is possibly TRBD1 (5 bases). V lost 6 bases, J lost 7 bases, and 16 bases lay in between. Germline V gene lookup returns CDR1 SGHTA and CDR2 FQGNSA. The CDR3 covers 15 residues. CDR3: CASRAYGGGNSPLHF. The CDR3 DNA follows: TGTGCCAGCAGAGCCTATGGTGGGGGAAATTCACCCCTCCACTTT.

This clone occurred a few times. V usage is TRBV19 and J usage is TRBJ1-1; the D is unclear. V was cut by 6 bases and J by 1 base, with 9 bases left in between. Per the germline V gene, CDR1 is LNHDA and CDR2 is SQIVND (reference sequence). This CDR3 has 13 residues. Written as DNA, the CDR3 is TGTGCCAGTAGATGGAGGACGAACACTGAAGCTTTCTTT. It translates to CASRWRTNTEAFF.

The chain couples TRBV6-6 to TRBJ2-2; D gene ambiguous. The CDR3 has 15 residues. The V gene lost 6 bases and the J gene lost 8 bases, with 19 bases spanning the gap. The germline V gene has CDR1 MNHNY and CDR2 SVGAGI (reference sequence). For the CDR3, the DNA is TGTGCCAGCAGGGGGTCTGGAGAATCTAGGGGGGAGCTGTTTTTT. Its translation: CASRGSGESRGELFF.

CDR3 amino acids: CASRERGIRGSYNSPLHF. Written as DNA, the CDR3 is TGTGCCAGTAGAGAGCGGGGGATACGAGGCTCCTATAATTCACCCCTCCACTTT. This chain uses TRBV19 with TRBJ1-6; possible D gene TRBD1, 5 bases. The germline gives CDR1 LNHDA, CDR2 SQIVND (reference sequence). The CDR3 is made up of 18 amino acids. Trimming took off 6 bases at V and 0 bases at J, with 18 bases between the two ends.

CDR3 in amino acids: CSARWGGGYTF. CDR3 in DNA: TGCAGTGCTAGGTGGGGTGGAGGCTACACCTTC. The chain links TRBV20-1 to TRBJ1-2; D gene ambiguous. The CDR3 covers 11 residues. Germline CDR1 is DFQATT and CDR2 is SNEGSKA (reference sequence). V lost 3 bases and J 8 bases, leaving 10 bases between the germline ends.

The gene calls are TRBV2 and TRBJ2-5; D unresolved. Trimming took off 7 bases at V and 3 bases at J, with 15 bases between the two ends. The germline V gene encodes CDR1 SNHLY and CDR2 FYNNEI. This CDR3 is built from 14 residues. CDR3 sequence reads: CASNPSQWEETQYF. The CDR3 DNA reads TGTGCCAGCAACCCCTCCCAGTGGGAAGAGACCCAGTACTTC.

The rearrangement links TRBV29-1 to TRBJ2-7, with a tentative D call TRBD2 (5 bases). The V and J ends lost 7 bases and 2 bases respectively, with 9 bases between them. This CDR3 has 11 amino acids. CDR1 SQVTM and CDR2 ANQGSEA come from the germline V gene. The CDR3 protein is CSAGVTYEQYF. In DNA form, the CDR3 reads TGCAGCGCCGGGGTTACCTACGAGCAGTACTTC.

V and J are TRBV5-1 and TRBJ2-1; 10 bases agree with TRBD2. The germline V gene encodes CDR1 SGHRS and CDR2 YFSETQ. The V gene end was trimmed by 4 bases and the J gene end by 16 bases; junction bases not matched to a gene: 11. The CDR3 runs to 13 residues. The CDR3, as DNA: TGCGCCAGCAGCGGACTTTTAGCGGGGGGTTTTTTCTTC. Its translation is CASSGLLAGGFFF.

DNA for the CDR3: TGCGCCAGCAGCTTGAGCAGGCCGCCCGACTACGAGCAGTACTTC. It yields the protein CASSLSRPPDYEQYF. The rearrangement links TRBV5-1 to TRBJ2-7; D is unresolved. Germline V gene data show CDR1 as SGHRS and CDR2 as YFSETQ. V gave up 1 base and J gave up 3 bases, with 14 bases separating them. The CDR3 loop spans 15 amino acids. The variable domain in full, completed from reference TRBV5-1 and TRBJ2-7, reads KAGVTQTPRYLIKTRGQQVTLSCSPISGHRSVSWYQQTPGQGLQFLFEYFSETQRNKGNFPGRFSGRQFSNSRSEMNVSTLELGDSALYLCASSLSRPPDYEQYFGPGTRLTVT.

This sequence joins TRBV29-1 and TRBJ1-1; D is possibly TRBD1 (5 bases). CDR1 and CDR2 from the germline V gene are SQVTM and ANQGSEA. There are 15 residues in the CDR3. The ends were cut back, 4 bases at V and 1 base at J, with 16 bases in the middle. The CDR3 sequence: CSVVWGGRRNTEAFF. In DNA form, the CDR3 reads TGCAGCGTTGTGTGGGGGGGAAGGCGGAACACTGAAGCTTTCTTT.

The V and J genes are TRBV6-1 and TRBJ1-4; TRBD1 matches 9 bases. CDR1 and CDR2 from the germline V gene are MNHNS and SASEGT. CDR3 length equals 15 residues. Losses at the gene ends were 3 bases for V and 7 bases for J; bases not matched to a gene: 6. The CDR3: CASSDRQGVGEKLFF. The CDR3 DNA sequence: TGTGCCAGCAGTGACAGACAGGGGGTGGGTGAAAAACTGTTTTTT.

The V gene is TRBV5-1, the J gene TRBJ2-5; a possible D gene is TRBD2 (6 bases). Germline CDR1 SGHRS, CDR2 YFSETQ. This CDR3 is built from 12 residues. V was trimmed by 6 bases and J by 5 bases, leaving 11 bases between them. The CDR3 is CASTRLDETQYF. CDR3 sequence (DNA): TGCGCCAGCACCCGACTAGACGAGACCCAGTACTTC.

V is TRBV2 and J is TRBJ2-5; D might be TRBD1 or TRBD2, each matching 5 bases. Germline V gene lookup returns CDR1 SNHLY and CDR2 FYNNEI. Trimming stripped 7 bases from V and 4 bases from J, with 19 bases between. The CDR3 is made up of 15 amino acids. The CDR3, as DNA: TGTGCCAGCACCCGAGGTCGGGCAGGGACAGAGACCCAGTACTTC. Protein sequence: CASTRGRAGTETQYF.

The chain carries TRBV5-1 and TRBJ1-3; 9 bases map to TRBD1. The CDR3 is made up of 17 amino acids. The J segment lost 1 base and the V segment lost 0 bases, leaving 5 bases of the junction unmatched. CDR1 is SGHRS and CDR2 is YFSETQ in the germline V gene. This CDR3 is CASSLGYGTGSGNTIYF. CDR3 in DNA: TGCGCCAGCAGCTTGGGGTATGGGACAGGGTCTGGAAACACCATATATTTT.

V and J are TRBV27 and TRBJ1-4; maybe TRBD1 (5 bases). V dropped 2 bases and J dropped 0 bases, with 13 bases sitting between them. Germline V gene data show CDR1 as MNHEY and CDR2 as SMNVEV (reference sequence). The CDR3 consists of 17 residues. The CDR3 region is CASSLGYRLSTNEKLFF. In DNA form, the CDR3 reads TGTGCCAGCAGTTTAGGGTACAGGCTTTCAACTAATGAAAAACTGTTTTTT.

The chain couples TRBV4-2 to TRBJ1-5, with D tentatively TRBD1 (6 bases). In germline, CDR1 is LGHNA, CDR2 YNFKEQ. This CDR3 is built from 14 residues. V lost 4 bases to trimming and J lost 4 bases, with 11 bases between them. CDR3 sequence (DNA): TGTGCCAGCAGCCGGACAGAAACGAATCAGCCCCAGCATTTT. Translating gives CASSRTETNQPQHF.

The V gene is TRBV4-1, the J gene TRBJ2-7; the match to TRBD2 covers 10 bases. Germline CDR1 reads MGHRA; CDR2 reads YSYEKL. The V gene end was trimmed by 0 bases and the J gene end by 2 bases; junction bases not matched to a gene: 7. The CDR3 spans 17 residues. CDR3 protein: CASSQDWLAGAAYEQYF. In DNA form, the CDR3 reads TGCGCCAGCAGCCAAGATTGGCTAGCGGGGGCCGCCTACGAGCAGTACTTC.

The chain links TRBV5-1 to TRBJ2-2; D remains ambiguous. In germline, CDR1 is SGHRS, CDR2 YFSETQ. The CDR3 loop spans 16 amino acids. V lost 1 base, J lost 0 bases, and 10 bases lay in between. The CDR3 nucleotides read TGCGCCAGCAGCTTGCTGGCGTCCGCGAACACCGGGGAGCTGTTTTTT. It translates to CASSLLASANTGELFF.

The chain is built from TRBV6-5 and TRBJ1-3; maybe TRBD1 (6 bases). The CDR3 consists of 15 residues. Per germline, CDR1 MNHEY and CDR2 SVGAGI. The V end was cut by 4 bases, the J end by 0 bases, with 10 bases between. The CDR3 bases are TGTGCCAGCAGTTTCCAGGGGAGCTCTGGAAACACCATATATTTT. Translation: CASSFQGSSGNTIYF.